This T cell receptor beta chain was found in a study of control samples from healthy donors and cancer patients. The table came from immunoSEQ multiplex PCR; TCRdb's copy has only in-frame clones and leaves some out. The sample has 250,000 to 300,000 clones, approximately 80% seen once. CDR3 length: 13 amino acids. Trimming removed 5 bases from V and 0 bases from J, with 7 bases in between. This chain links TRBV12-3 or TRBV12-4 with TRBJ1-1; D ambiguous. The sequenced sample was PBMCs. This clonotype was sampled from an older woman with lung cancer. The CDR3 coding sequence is TGTGCCAGCAGTATGAACATGAACACTGAAGCTTTCTTT. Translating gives CASSMNMNTEAFF.